This passage covers 11 T cell receptor beta chains from one sample sequenced in a study of T-cell reconstitution after alpha-beta-depleted transplantation in children. The authors prepared the TCRbeta library with unique molecular identifiers. TCRdb re-called the PCR reads through MiXCR, storing one row per CDR3 protein. The table has approximately 34,000 distinct CDR3 sequences, roughly 6.5% seen once. No antigen is known for these receptors. Broader study findings: As was reported, about two months after transplant, alpha-beta T cells came from several hundred expanded graft clones.

The source material was peripheral blood, sampled 60 days after TCRalphabeta/CD19-depleted stem cell transplant. The receptors derive from a child less than two years old who had a stem cell transplant for acute myeloid leukemia, so the T cells may come from the graft donor.

This clonotype was seen ten or more times. The gene calls are TRBV7-9 and TRBJ2-1; TRBD2 matches at 10 bases. With V trimmed by 5 bases and J by 7 bases, 5 bases remained unmatched. CDR1 is SEHNR and CDR2 is FQNEAQ in the germline V gene (reference sequence). The CDR3 spans 14 residues. In nucleotides, the CDR3 is TGTGCCAGCAGCGTGAGCGGGGGGGCAAATGAGCAGTTCTTC. This sequence encodes CASSVSGGANEQFF.

The DNA of the CDR3 is TGTGCCAGTAGTATGGGGGGGGGCAACGGGGAGCTGTTTTTT. The encoded protein is CASSMGGGNGELFF. The rearrangement links TRBV19 to TRBJ2-2, with D possibly TRBD2 on 7 matching bases. V shed 3 bases and J shed 7 bases, with 12 bases lying between them. Germline CDR1 is LNHDA and CDR2 is SQIVND (reference sequence). This CDR3 is built from 14 residues.

This clonotype was counted at least ten times. V and J are TRBV28 and TRBJ2-5; weak D call: TRBD2 (6 bases). This CDR3 comprises 16 residues. With 3 bases removed from V and 0 bases from J, the gap between germline ends came to 14 bases. From germline, CDR1 is MDHEN and CDR2 SYDVKM. The CDR3 bases are TGTGCCAGCAGTTTTCCCCCTCTAGCGTACCAAGAGACCCAGTACTTC. It codes for CASSFPPLAYQETQYF.

The sample holds many counts of this clonotype. DNA for the CDR3: TGTGCCAGCGTACGAAAGCGGGGGGGCTTAACAGATACGCAGTATTTT. Translated: CASVRKRGGLTDTQYF. This sequence joins TRBV6-1 and TRBJ2-3, with 10 nucleotides matching TRBD2. CDR1 is MNHNS, CDR2 SASEGT, per germline. Trimming removed 8 bases from V and 3 bases from J; junction bases left unmatched: 11. The CDR3 covers 16 residues.

In its sample, this clonotype was seen many times. This chain links TRBV4-2 with TRBJ2-3; maybe TRBD2 (6 bases). Germline loops: CDR1 LGHNA, CDR2 YNFKEQ. CDR3 length equals 16 residues. V lost 4 bases and J 5 bases, leaving 19 bases between the germline ends. In DNA, the CDR3 is TGTGCCAGCAGCCCGGCCTCGAGCGGGCCCCGAGATACGCAGTATTTT. The encoded protein is CASSPASSGPRDTQYF.

In this sample, this clonotype turned up many times. The V and J genes are TRBV11-2 and TRBJ2-5, with 7 bases identical to TRBD2. The CDR3 has 21 amino acids. Losses at the gene ends were 0 bases for V and 5 bases for J; bases not matched to a gene: 24. The germline V gene encodes CDR1 SGHAT and CDR2 FQNNGV. Here the CDR3 reads CASSLDLTYPLLADNRETQYF. In DNA form, the CDR3 reads TGTGCCAGCAGCTTAGATTTAACATATCCCCTGCTAGCGGATAATCGGGAGACCCAGTACTTC.

This clonotype was seen ten or more times. This CDR3 is CASSLALVYYEQYF. CDR3 sequence (DNA): TGTGCCAGCAGTTTAGCGCTTGTGTACTACGAGCAGTACTTC. V and J are TRBV12-3 or TRBV12-4 and TRBJ2-7; D is ambiguous. CDR3 length: 14 amino acids. V shed 0 bases and J shed 3 bases, with 9 bases lying between them.

This clonotype has ten or more counts. The chain carries TRBV9 and TRBJ2-3, with 9 bases lining up with TRBD2. CDR3 length: 19 residues. The V segment lost 5 bases and the J segment 8 bases; nucleotides outside the gene matches: 24. Germline CDR1 and CDR2: SGDLS and YYNGEE. The DNA of the CDR3 is TGTGCCAGCAGTGGGGGTAAGACTAGCGGTACTGCAGGGGATGGTACGCAGTATTTT. As protein: CASSGGKTSGTAGDGTQYF.

There are many counts of this clonotype. The chain couples TRBV4-3 to TRBJ2-7, with 10 bases matching TRBD2. After removal of 1 base from V and 2 bases from J, the junction contained 2 bases not matched to a gene. The V gene's germline CDR1 is LGHNA and CDR2 YSLEER. The CDR3 is 15 residues long. CDR3 coding DNA: TGCGCCAGCAGCCAAGGGACTAGCGGCGCCTACGAGCAGTACTTC. It encodes CASSQGTSGAYEQYF.

This clonotype was detected many times. V usage is TRBV7-9 and J usage is TRBJ2-7; D not resolved. Germline CDR1 reads SEHNR; CDR2 reads FQNEAQ (reference sequence). This CDR3 is built from 12 residues. V was cut by 1 base and J by 5 bases, with 6 bases left in between. CDR3: CASSLVTHEQYF. In DNA form, the CDR3 reads TGTGCCAGCAGCTTAGTTACGCACGAGCAGTACTTC. Drawing the rest from reference TRBV7-9 and TRBJ2-7, the complete variable domain is DTGVSQNPRHKITKRGQNVTFRCDPISEHNRLYWYRQTLGQGPEFLTYFQNEAQLEKSRLLSDRFSAERPKGSFSTLEIQRTEQGDSAMYLCASSLVTHEQYFGPGTRLTVT.

This clonotype was counted many times. This chain joins TRBV9 and TRBJ1-1, with D perhaps matching TRBD1 (6 bases). CDR3 length: 16 amino acids. V shed 4 bases and J shed 12 bases, with 28 bases lying between them. CDR1 and CDR2 (germline): SGDLS, YYNGEE. CDR3 DNA: TGTGCCAGCAGCCCCGGGCCCATATCGACAGGACGAGGATCTTTCTTT. It is translated as CASSPGPISTGRGSFF.